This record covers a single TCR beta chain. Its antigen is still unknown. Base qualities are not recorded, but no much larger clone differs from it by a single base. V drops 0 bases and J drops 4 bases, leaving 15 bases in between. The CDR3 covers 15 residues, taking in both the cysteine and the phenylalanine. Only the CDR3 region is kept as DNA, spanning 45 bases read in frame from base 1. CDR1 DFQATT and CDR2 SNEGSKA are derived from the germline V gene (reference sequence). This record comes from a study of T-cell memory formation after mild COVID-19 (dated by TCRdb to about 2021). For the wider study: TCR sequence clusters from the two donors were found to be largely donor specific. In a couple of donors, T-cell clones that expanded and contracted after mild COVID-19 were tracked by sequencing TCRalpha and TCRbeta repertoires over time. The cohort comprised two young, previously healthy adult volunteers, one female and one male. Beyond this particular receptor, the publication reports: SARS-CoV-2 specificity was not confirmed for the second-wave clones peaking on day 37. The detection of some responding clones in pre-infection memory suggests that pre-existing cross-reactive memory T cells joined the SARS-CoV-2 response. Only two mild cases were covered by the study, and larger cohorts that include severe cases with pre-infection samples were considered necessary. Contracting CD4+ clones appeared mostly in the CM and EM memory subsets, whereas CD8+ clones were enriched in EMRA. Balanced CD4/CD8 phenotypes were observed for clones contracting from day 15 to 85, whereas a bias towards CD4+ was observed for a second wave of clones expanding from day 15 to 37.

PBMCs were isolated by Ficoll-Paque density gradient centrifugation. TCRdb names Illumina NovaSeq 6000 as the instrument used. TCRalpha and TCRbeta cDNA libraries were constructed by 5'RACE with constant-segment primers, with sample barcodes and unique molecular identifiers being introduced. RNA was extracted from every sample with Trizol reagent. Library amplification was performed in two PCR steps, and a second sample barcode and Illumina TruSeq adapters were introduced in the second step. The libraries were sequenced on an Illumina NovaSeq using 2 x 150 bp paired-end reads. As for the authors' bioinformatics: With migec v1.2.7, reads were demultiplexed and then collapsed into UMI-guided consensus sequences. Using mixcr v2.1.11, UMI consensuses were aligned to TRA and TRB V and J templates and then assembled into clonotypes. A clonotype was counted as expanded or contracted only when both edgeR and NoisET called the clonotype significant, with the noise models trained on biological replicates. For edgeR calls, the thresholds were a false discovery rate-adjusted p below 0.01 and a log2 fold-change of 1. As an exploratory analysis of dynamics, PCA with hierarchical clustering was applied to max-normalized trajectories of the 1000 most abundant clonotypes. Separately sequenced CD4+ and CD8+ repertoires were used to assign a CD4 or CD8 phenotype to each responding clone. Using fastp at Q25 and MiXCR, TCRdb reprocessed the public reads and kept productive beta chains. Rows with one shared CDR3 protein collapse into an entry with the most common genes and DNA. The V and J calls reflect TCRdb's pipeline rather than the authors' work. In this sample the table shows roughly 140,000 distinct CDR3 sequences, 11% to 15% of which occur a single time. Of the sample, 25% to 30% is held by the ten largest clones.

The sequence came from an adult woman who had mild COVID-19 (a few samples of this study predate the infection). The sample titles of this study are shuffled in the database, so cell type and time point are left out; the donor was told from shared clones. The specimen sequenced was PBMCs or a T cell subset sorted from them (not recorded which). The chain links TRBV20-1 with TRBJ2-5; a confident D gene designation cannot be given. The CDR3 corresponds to CSARDAEVGIETQYF. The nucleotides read TGCAGTGCTAGAGATGCGGAAGTGGGGATAGAGACCCAGTACTTC.